Listed here are 10 T cell receptor beta chains from one sample, sequenced in a study of T cells after yellow fever vaccination. TCRdb reprocessed the 5' RACE reads via MiXCR and lists one record per CDR3 protein. The table includes 65,000 to 90,000 distinct CDR3 sequences, around 7% detected once. The starting material was CD8+ T cells sorted from PBMCs, obtained on the day of the yellow fever booster vaccination. All receptors derive from a man under 40 who received the YFV17D yellow fever vaccine.

At least ten counts were recorded for this clonotype. The rearrangement links TRBV4-3 to TRBJ2-7, with D possibly called TRBD1 or TRBD2 (6 bases each). The CDR3 length is 15 residues. Trimming cost V 4 bases and J 7 bases, with 20 bases left between them. Looked up from germline, CDR1 is LGHNA and CDR2 is YSLEER. CDR3 DNA sequence: TGCGCCAGCAGCCCAAGGACAGCGGGTGCCTGGGAGCAGTACTTC. Protein: CASSPRTAGAWEQYF.

This clonotype was seen ten or more times. V gene TRBV29-1 combines with J gene TRBJ2-1; D perhaps matches TRBD2 (7 bases). Germline V CDR1 and CDR2: SQVTM, ANQGSEA. The CDR3 sequence is 16 residues long. V was clipped by 2 bases and J by 7 bases, with 21 bases between them. CDR3 nucleotides: TGCAGCGTTGAACTAGGGGGGGAGGAACTATATAATGAGCAGTTCTTC. Amino acids: CSVELGGEELYNEQFF.

This clonotype was counted many times. J is TRBJ1-1 and V is TRBV11-1; maybe TRBD1 (5 bases). This CDR3 comprises 16 residues. V was clipped by 7 bases and J by 4 bases, with 22 bases between them. Germline V CDR1 and CDR2: SGHAT, FQDESV (reference sequence). CDR3 loop: CASTKGRGYLSTEAFF. CDR3 sequence (DNA): TGTGCCAGCACCAAGGGGCGAGGTTACCTGAGCACTGAAGCTTTCTTT.

This sequence joins TRBV11-2 and TRBJ2-7; the D is unclear. Germline-derived CDR1 and CDR2 are SGHAT and FQNNGV. The CDR3 totals 19 residues. Trimming shortened V by 1 base and J by 0 bases, and 22 bases separated the two germline ends. The CDR3: CASSLGDFLDGQLSYEQYF. CDR3 nucleotide sequence: TGTGCCAGCAGCTTAGGAGACTTTCTGGACGGGCAGCTCTCCTACGAGCAGTACTTC.

This clonotype has just a few counts. The gene calls are TRBV4-3 and TRBJ2-7; D gene ambiguous. V was shortened by 0 bases and J by 2 bases, with 11 bases between the two germline ends. CDR1 LGHNA and CDR2 YSLEER come from the germline V gene. The CDR3 has 15 residues. CDR3 sequence: CASSQENHRAYEQYF. DNA of the CDR3: TGCGCCAGCAGCCAAGAGAACCACAGAGCCTACGAGCAGTACTTC.

This clonotype was observed a few times. The chain employs TRBV7-3 and TRBJ2-2; D ambiguous. The germline V and J ends were trimmed by 5 bases and 1 base, with 14 bases remaining between them. Germline CDR1 and CDR2: SGHTA and FQGTGA. This CDR3 region has 16 residues. The CDR3 here is CASSPQGDKNTGELFF. DNA of the CDR3: TGTGCCAGCAGCCCCCAAGGCGACAAGAACACCGGGGAGCTGTTTTTT. Variable domain in full (rest from reference TRBV7-3 and TRBJ2-2): GAGVSQTPSNKVTEKGKYVELRCDPISGHTALYWYRQSLGQGPEFLIYFQGTGAADDSGLPNDRFFAVRPEGSVSTLKIQRTERGDSAVYLCASSPQGDKNTGELFFGEGSRLTVL.

This clonotype was picked up many times. The rearrangement uses TRBV9 and TRBJ2-3, with 11 bases matching TRBD2. The CDR3 length is 14 residues. In germline, CDR1 is SGDLS, CDR2 YYNGEE. The junction had 4 bases not matched to a gene; V was cut back by 8 bases and J by 2 bases. The CDR3 DNA is TGTGCCAGGACGGGACTAGCGGTCACAGATACGCAGTATTTT. Its protein is CARTGLAVTDTQYF.

In the case of this clonotype: Given the absence of the conserved phenylalanine or tryptophan at the CDR3 end, a read error is likely. Because the CDR3's place on the DNA is in doubt, the DNA is left out and the CDR3 is given as listed by TCRdb. This chain links TRBV7-9 with TRBJ1-3; TRBD1 is the table's D call, not checked against the DNA. Germline V lookup: CDR1 SEHNR, CDR2 FQNEAQ (reference sequence). The CDR3 has 11 residues if both end residues are counted. CDR3 loop: CASSLVTPRST.

This clonotype was observed at least ten times. The rearrangement uses TRBV5-1 and TRBJ2-6, with D tentatively TRBD1 (5 bases). The CDR3 consists of 17 residues. V was cut by 5 bases and J by 0 bases, with 15 bases left in between. Germline V gene data show CDR1 as SGHRS and CDR2 as YFSETQ. The CDR3 DNA reads as TGCGCCAGCAGAAAAGACAGACCGAGCTCTGGGGCCAACGTCCTGACTTTC. It specifies CASRKDRPSSGANVLTF.

This clonotype appeared a few times. The V gene is TRBV7-6, the J gene TRBJ2-7; D remains ambiguous. Germline V gene data show CDR1 as SGHVS and CDR2 as FNYEAQ. The ends were cut back, 5 bases at V and 2 bases at J, with 7 bases in the middle. CDR3 size: 12 residues. The CDR3 reads CASSPSPYEQYF. The CDR3 region has the DNA TGTGCCAGCAGCCCGAGCCCCTACGAGCAGTACTTC.